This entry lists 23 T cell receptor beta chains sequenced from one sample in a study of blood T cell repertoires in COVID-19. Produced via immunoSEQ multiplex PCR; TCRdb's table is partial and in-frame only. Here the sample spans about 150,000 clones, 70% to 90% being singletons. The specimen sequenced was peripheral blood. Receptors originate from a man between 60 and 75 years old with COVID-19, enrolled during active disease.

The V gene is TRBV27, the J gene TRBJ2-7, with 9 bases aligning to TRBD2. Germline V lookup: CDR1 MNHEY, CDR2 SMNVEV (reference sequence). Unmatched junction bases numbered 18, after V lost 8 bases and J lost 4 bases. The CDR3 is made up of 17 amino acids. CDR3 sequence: CASGASTLAGSFYEQYF. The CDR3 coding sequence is TGTGCCAGCGGCGCCAGTACCCTAGCGGGGTCGTTTTACGAGCAGTACTTC.

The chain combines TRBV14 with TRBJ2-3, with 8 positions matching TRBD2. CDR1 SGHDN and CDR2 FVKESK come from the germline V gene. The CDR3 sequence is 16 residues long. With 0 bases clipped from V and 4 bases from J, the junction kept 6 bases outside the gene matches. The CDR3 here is CASSQDRGGRPDTQYF. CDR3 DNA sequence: TGTGCCAGCAGCCAAGACCGGGGGGGCCGGCCAGATACGCAGTATTTT.

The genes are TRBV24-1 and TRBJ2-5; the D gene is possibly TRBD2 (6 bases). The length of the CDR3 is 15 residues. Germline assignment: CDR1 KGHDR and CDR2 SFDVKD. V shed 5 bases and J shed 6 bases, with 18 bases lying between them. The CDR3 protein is CATSAEKMGGKTQYF. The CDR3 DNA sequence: TGTGCCACCAGTGCCGAGAAGATGGGAGGAAAGACCCAGTACTTC.

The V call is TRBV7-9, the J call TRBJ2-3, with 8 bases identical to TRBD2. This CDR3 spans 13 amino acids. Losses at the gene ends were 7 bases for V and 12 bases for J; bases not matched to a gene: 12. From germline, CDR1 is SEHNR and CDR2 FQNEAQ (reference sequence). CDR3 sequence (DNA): TGTGCCAGCACCCAGCTGTCCGGGGGGGGTCAGTATTTT. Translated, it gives CASTQLSGGGQYF.

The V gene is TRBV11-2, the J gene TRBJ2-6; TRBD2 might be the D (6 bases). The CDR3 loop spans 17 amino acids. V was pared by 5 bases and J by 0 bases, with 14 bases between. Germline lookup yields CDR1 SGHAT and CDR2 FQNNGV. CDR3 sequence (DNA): TGTGCCAGCAGCCCAGTGGGTAGCGGCTCTGGGGCCAACGTCCTGACTTTC. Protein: CASSPVGSGSGANVLTF.

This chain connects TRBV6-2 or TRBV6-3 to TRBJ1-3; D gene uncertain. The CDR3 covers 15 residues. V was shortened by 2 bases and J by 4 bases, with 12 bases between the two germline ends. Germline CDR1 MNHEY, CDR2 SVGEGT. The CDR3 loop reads CASSYGLGDGNTIYF. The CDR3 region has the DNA TGTGCCAGCAGTTACGGACTGGGCGACGGAAACACCATATATTTT.

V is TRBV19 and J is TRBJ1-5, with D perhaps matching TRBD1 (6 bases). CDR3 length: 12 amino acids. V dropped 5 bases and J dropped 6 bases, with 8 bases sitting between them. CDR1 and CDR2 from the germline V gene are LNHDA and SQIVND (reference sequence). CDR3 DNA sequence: TGTGCCAGTAGTCAACAGGGTCAGCCCCAGCATTTT. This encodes CASSQQGQPQHF.

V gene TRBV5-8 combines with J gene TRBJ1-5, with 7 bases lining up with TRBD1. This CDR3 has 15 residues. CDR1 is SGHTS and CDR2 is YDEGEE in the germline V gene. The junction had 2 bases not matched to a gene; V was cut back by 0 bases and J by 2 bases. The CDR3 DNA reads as TGTGCCAGCAGCTTGGACAGGGGAGGCAATCAGCCCCAGCATTTT. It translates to CASSLDRGGNQPQHF.

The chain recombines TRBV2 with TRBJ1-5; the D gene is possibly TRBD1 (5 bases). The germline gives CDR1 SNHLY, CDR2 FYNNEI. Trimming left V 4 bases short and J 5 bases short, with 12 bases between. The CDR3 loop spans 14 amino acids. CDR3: CASSGGGNYQPQHF. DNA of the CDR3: TGTGCCAGCAGTGGGGGGGGGAACTATCAGCCCCAGCATTTT.

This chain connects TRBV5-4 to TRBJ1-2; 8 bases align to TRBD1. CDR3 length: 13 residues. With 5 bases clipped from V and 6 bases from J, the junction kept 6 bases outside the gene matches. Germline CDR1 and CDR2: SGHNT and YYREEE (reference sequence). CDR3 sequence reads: CASRSTGVHGYTF. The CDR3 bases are TGTGCCAGCAGATCGACAGGGGTACATGGCTACACCTTC. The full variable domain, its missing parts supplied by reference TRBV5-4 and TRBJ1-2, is ETGVTQSPTHLIKTRGQQVTLRCSSQSGHNTVSWYQQALGQGPQFIFQYYREEENGRGNFPPRFSGLQFPNYSSELNVNALELDDSALYLCASRSTGVHGYTFGSGTRLTVV.

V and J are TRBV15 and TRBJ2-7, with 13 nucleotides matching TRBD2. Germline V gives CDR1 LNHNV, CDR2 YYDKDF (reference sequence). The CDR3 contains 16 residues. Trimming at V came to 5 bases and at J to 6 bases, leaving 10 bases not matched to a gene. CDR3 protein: CATSDTKLAGGFEQYF. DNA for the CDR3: TGTGCCACCAGCGACACCAAACTAGCGGGGGGGTTCGAGCAGTACTTC.

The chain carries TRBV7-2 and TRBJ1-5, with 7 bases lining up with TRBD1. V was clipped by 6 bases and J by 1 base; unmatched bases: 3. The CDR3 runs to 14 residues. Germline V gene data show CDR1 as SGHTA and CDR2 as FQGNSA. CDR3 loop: CASRQGSSNQPQHF. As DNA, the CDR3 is TGTGCCAGCAGACAGGGGTCAAGCAATCAGCCCCAGCATTTT.

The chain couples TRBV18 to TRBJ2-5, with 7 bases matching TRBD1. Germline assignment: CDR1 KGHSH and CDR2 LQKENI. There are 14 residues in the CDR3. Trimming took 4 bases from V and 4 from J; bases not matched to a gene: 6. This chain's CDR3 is CASSLVTGAETQYF. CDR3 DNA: TGTGCCAGCTCACTCGTAACAGGGGCAGAGACCCAGTACTTC.

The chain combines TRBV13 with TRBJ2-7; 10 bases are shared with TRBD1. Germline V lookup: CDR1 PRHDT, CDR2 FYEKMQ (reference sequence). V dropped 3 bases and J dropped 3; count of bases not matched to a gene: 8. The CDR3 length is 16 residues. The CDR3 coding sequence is TGTGCCAGCAGCTTGCGCATGGACAGGGGGTACTACGAGCAGTACTTC. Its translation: CASSLRMDRGYYEQYF.

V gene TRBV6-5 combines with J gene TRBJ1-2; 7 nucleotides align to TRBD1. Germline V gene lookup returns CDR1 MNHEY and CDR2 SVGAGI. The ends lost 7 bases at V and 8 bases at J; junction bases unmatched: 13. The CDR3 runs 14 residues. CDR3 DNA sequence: TGTGCCAGCACCTCGGGACAGATGTTCTCGGGCTACACCTTC. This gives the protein CASTSGQMFSGYTF.

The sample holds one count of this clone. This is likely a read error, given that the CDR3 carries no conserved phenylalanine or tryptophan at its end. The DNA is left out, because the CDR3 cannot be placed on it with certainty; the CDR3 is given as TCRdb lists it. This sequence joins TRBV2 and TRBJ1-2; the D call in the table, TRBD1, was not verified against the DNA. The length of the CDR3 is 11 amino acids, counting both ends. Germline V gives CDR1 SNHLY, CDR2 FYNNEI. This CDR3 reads CASSLNTRNLI.

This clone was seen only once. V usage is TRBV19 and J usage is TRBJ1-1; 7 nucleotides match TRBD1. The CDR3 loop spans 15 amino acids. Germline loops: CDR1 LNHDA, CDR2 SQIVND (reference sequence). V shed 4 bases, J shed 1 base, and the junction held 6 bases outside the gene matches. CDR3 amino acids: CASSRGQEGNTEAFF. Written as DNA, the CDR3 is TGTGCCAGTAGTAGAGGACAGGAAGGGAACACTGAAGCTTTCTTT.

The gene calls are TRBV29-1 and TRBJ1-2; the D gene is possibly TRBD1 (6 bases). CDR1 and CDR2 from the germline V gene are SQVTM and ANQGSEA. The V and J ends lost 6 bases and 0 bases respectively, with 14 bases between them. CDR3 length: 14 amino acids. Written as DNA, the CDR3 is TGCAGCGTCATACAGGGAGCCTCTAACTATGGCTACACCTTC. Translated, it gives CSVIQGASNYGYTF.

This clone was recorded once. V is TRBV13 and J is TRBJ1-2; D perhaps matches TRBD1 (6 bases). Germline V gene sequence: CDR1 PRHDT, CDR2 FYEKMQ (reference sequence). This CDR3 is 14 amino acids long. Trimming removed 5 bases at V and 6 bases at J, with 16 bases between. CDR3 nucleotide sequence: TGTGCCAGCAGCCTCCGGGGGGGGCAAAATGGCTACACCTTC. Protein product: CASSLRGGQNGYTF.

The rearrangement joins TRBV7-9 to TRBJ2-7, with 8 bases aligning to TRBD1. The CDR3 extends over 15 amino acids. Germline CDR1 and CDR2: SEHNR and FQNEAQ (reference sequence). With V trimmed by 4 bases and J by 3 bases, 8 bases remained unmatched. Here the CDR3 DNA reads TGTGCCAGCAGCTCTCGACAGGGGATTATCTACGAGCAGTACTTC. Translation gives CASSSRQGIIYEQYF.

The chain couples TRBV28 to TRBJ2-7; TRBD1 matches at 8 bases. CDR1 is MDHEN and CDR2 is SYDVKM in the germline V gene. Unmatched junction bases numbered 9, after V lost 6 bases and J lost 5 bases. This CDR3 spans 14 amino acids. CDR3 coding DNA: TGTGCCAGCAGAATGGACAGGGTTCGGCACGAGCAGTACTTC. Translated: CASRMDRVRHEQYF.

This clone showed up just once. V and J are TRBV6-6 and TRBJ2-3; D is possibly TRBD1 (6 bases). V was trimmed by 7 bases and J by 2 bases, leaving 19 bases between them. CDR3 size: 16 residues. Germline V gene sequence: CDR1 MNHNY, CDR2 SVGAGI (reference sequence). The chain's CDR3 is CASKVGGLINTDTQYF. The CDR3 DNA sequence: TGTGCCAGCAAGGTTGGGGGCCTAATAAACACAGATACGCAGTATTTT.

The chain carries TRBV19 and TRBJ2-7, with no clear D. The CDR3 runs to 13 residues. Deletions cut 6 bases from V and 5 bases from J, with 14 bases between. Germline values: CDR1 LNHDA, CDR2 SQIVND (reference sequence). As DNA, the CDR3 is TGTGCCAGTAGCATGCGGTCGACGGACGAGCAGTACTTC. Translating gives CASSMRSTDEQYF. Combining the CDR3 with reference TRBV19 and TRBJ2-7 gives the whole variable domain DGGITQSPKYLFRKEGQNVTLSCEQNLNHDAMYWYRQDPGQGLRLIYYSQIVNDFQKGDIAEGYSVSREKKESFPLTVTSAQKNPTAFYLCASSMRSTDEQYFGPGTRLTVT.